These T cell receptor beta chains were read from a single sample in a study of cytomegalovirus exposure and HLA in healthy donors. The method was immunoSEQ multiplex PCR; TCRdb's version includes in-frame clones alone and lacks a portion of them. Of around 70,000 clones detected, about 78% appear once; the ten largest clones hold 3%. Sequences were obtained from PBMCs. The source is a girl aged 10-17 years in good health and CMV-seropositive. The CDR3 runs from the conserved cysteine through the conserved F or W.

v_gene	j_gene	CDR3aa
TRBV7-8	TRBJ1-5	CASSPRPYAYQPQHF
TRBV4-1	TRBJ2-7	CASSQGLLAGGRGYEQYF
TRBV6-6	TRBJ1-4	CASSYPGQGNEKLFF
TRBV30	TRBJ2-1	CAWSASGAEQFF
TRBV6-6	TRBJ2-7	CASSTSGTEVHEQYF
TRBV29-1	TRBJ2-7	CSVEGTTDYEQYF
TRBV23-1	TRBJ2-7	CASRFTGTAYEQYF
TRBV9	TRBJ1-2	CASSPRTGNYGYTF
TRBV5-1	TRBJ2-7	CASSFSLSGTVGRREQYF
TRBV4-2	TRBJ2-1	CASSRRRGGAPSEDNEQFF
TRBV30	TRBJ1-2	CAWGTGNYGYTF
TRBV6-1	TRBJ1-1	CASRLGQNTEAFF
TRBV6-5	TRBJ2-1	CASRPTNSYNEQFF
TRBV5-1	TRBJ1-1	CASSLGAANTEAFF
TRBV2	TRBJ2-1	CASRLQDGARSYNEQFF
TRBV12-2	TRBJ1-2	CASRLAQYYGYTF
TRBV28	TRBJ2-2	CASTGNTGELFF
TRBV29-1	TRBJ2-1	CSTGSNEQFF
TRBV28	TRBJ1-4	CASSPGNRNEKLFF
TRBV7-8	TRBJ2-5	CASSLGPAGGETQYF
TRBV6-1	TRBJ1-4	CASSEAPREGFWKLFF
TRBV7-9	-	CASSSARASYEQYF
TRBV4-1	TRBJ1-2	CASSQSFDTTYGYTF
TRBV19	TRBJ1-5	CASSPTGAYQPQHF
TRBV7-8	TRBJ2-5	CASSFGLAGTHQETQYF
TRBV6-5	TRBJ1-3	CASSSRGNTIYF
TRBV29-1	TRBJ2-1	CSVVPLFGFESSYNEQFF
TRBV7-2	TRBJ1-1	CASSFTGILNTEAFF
TRBV13	TRBJ2-5	CASSLDREETQYF
TRBV27	TRBJ2-1	CASSFRGAVNEQFF
TRBV6-6	TRBJ2-5	CASRGRGGKGLETQYF
TRBV29-1	TRBJ2-7	CSVRTGAVYEQYF
TRBV4-1	TRBJ2-5	CASSQDITMRETQYF